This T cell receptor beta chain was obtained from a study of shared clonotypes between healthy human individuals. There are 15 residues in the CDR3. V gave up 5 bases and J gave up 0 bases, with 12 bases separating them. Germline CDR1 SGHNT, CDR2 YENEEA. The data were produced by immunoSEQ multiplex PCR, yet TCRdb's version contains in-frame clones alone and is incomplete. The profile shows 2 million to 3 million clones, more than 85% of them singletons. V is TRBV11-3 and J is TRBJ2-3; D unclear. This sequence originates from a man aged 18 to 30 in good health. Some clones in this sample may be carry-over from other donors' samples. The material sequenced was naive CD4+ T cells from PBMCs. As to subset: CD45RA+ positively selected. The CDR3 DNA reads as TGTGCCAGCAGCCGCGGATATCAAAGCACAGATACGCAGTATTTT. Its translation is CASSRGYQSTDTQYF.